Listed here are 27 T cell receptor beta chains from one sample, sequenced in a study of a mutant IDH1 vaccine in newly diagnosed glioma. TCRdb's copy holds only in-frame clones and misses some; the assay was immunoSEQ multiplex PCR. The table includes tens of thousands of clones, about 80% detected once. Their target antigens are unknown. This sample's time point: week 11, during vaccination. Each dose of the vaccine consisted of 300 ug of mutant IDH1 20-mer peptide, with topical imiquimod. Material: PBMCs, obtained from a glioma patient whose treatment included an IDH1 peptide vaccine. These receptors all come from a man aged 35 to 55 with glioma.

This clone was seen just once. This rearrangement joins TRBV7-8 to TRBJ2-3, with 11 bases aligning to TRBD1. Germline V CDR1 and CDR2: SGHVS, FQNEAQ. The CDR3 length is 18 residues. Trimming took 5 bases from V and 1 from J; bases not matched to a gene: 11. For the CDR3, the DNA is TGTGCCAGCAGCCCCCGAGCGGACAGGGGGCTCGGCACAGATACGCAGTATTTT. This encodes CASSPRADRGLGTDTQYF.

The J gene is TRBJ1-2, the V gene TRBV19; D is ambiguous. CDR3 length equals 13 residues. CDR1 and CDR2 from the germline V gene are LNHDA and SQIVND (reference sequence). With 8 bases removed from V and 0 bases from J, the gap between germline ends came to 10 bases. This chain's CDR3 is CASGYQSNYGYTF. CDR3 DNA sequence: TGTGCCAGTGGTTATCAGTCTAACTATGGCTACACCTTC.

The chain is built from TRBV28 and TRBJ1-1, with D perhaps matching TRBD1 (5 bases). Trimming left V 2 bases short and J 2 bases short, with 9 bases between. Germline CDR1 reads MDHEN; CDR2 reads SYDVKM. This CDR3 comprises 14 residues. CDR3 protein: CASSLMQGNTEAFF. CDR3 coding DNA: TGTGCCAGCAGTTTAATGCAGGGCAACACTGAAGCTTTCTTT. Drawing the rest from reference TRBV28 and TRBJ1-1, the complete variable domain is DVKVTQSSRYLVKRTGEKVFLECVQDMDHENMFWYRQDPGLGLRLIYFSYDVKMKEKGDIPEGYSVSREKKERFSLILESASTNQTSMYLCASSLMQGNTEAFFGQGTRLTVV.

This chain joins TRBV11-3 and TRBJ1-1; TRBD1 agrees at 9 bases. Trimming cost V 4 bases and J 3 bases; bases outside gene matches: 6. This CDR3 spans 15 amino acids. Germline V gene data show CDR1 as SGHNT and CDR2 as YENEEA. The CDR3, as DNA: TGTGCCAGCAGCTACGGACAGGGGACGGACACTGAAGCTTTCTTT. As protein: CASSYGQGTDTEAFF.

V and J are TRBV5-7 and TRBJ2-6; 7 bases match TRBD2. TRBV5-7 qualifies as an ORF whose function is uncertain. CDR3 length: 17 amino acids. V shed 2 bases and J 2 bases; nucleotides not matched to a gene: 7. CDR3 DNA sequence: TGTGCCAGCAGCTTTTCCCGGGAGGAGGCTGGGGCCAACGTCCTGACTTTC. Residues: CASSFSREEAGANVLTF.

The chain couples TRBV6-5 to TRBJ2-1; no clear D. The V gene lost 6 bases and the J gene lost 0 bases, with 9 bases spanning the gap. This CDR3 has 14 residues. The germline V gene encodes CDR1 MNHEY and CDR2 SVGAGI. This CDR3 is CASRLRSSYNEQFF. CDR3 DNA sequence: TGTGCCAGCAGGCTACGGAGCTCCTACAATGAGCAGTTCTTC.

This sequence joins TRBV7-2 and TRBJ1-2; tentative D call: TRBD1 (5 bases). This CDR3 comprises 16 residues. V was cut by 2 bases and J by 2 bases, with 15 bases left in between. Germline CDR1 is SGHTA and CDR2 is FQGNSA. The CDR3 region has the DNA TGTGCCAGCAGCTTATTGTTCCGGGGCGAAAACTATGGCTACACCTTC. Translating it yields CASSLLFRGENYGYTF.

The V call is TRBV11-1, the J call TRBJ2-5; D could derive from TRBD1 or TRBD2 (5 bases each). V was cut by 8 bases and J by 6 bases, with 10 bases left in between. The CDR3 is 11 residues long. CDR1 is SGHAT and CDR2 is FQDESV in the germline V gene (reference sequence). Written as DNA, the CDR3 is TGTGCCAGCGGTGGGACCAAGACCCAGTACTTC. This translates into CASGGTKTQYF.

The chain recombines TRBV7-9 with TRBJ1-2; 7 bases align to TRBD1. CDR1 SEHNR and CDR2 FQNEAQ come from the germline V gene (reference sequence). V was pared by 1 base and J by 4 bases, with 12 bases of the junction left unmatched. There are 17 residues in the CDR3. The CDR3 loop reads CASSLGGRDSGPYGYTF. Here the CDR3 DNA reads TGTGCCAGCAGCTTAGGAGGCCGGGACAGCGGGCCCTATGGCTACACCTTC. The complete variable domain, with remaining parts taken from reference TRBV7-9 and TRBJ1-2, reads DTGVSQNPRHKITKRGQNVTFRCDPISEHNRLYWYRQTLGQGPEFLTYFQNEAQLEKSRLLSDRFSAERPKGSFSTLEIQRTEQGDSAMYLCASSLGGRDSGPYGYTFGSGTRLTVV.

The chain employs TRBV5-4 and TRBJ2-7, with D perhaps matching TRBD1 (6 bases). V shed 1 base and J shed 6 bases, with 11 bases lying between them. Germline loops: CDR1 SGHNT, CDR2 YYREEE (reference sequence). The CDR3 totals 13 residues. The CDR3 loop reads CASSLMGAPEQYF. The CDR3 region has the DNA TGTGCCAGCAGCTTGATGGGGGCTCCCGAGCAGTACTTC.

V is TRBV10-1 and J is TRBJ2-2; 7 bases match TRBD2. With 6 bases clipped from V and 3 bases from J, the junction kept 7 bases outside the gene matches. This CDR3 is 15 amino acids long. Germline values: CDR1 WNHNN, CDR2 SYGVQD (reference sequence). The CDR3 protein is CASSERDGYTGELFF. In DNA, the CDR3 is TGCGCCAGCAGCGAGCGGGATGGGTACACCGGGGAGCTGTTTTTT.

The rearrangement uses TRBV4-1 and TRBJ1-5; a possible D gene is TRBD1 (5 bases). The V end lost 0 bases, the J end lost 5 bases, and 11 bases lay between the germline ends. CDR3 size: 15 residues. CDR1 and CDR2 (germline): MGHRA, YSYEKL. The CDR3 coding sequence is TGCGCCAGCAGCCAAGAGAAGGCCAGGGATCAGCCCCAGCATTTT. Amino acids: CASSQEKARDQPQHF.

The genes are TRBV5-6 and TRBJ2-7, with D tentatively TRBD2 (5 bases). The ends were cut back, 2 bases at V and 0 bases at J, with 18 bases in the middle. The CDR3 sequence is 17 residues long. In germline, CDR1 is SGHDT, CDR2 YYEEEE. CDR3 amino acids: CASSFSPTRDGSYEQYF. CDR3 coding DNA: TGTGCCAGCAGCTTCTCCCCAACCCGGGATGGCTCCTACGAGCAGTACTTC.

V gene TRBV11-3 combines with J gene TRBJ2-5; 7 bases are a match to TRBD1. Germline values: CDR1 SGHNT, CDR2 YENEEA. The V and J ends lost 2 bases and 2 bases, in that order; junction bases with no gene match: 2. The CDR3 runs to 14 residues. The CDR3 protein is CASSLRQGQETQYF. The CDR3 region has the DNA TGTGCCAGCAGCTTACGACAGGGTCAAGAGACCCAGTACTTC.

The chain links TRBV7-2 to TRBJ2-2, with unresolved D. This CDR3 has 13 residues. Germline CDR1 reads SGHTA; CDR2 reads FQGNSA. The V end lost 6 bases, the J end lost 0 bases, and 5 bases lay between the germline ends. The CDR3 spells CASSSANTGELFF. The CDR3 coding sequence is TGTGCCAGCAGTTCCGCGAACACCGGGGAGCTGTTTTTT.

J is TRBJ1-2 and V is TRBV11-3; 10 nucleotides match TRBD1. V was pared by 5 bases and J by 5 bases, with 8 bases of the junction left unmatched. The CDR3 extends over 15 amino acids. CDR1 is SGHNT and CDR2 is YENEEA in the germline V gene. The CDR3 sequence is CASSIRQGAGYGYTF. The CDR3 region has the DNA TGTGCCAGCAGCATCAGACAGGGGGCAGGTTATGGCTACACCTTC.

In nucleotides, the CDR3 is TGTGCCAGCAGCTTGGGGGCAGGTCCCATGGCGGAAGCTTTCTTT. Translation: CASSLGAGPMAEAFF. The chain has TRBV5-4 and TRBJ1-1; D gene unclear. CDR1 is SGHNT, CDR2 YYREEE, per germline (reference sequence). The CDR3 covers 15 residues. Deletions cut 0 bases from V and 8 bases from J, with 17 bases between.

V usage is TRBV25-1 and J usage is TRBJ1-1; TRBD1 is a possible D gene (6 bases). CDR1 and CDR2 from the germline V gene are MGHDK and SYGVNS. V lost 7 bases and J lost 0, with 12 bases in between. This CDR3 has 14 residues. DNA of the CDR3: TGTGCCAGCATACAGGGTGGGGTGAACACTGAAGCTTTCTTT. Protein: CASIQGGVNTEAFF.

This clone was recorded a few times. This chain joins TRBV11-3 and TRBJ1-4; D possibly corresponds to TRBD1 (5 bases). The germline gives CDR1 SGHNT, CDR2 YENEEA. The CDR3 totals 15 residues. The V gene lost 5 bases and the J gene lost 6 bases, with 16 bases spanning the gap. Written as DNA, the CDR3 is TGTGCCAGCAGCCCCCCCAGGGAAGGTCATGAAAAACTGTTTTTT. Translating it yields CASSPPREGHEKLFF. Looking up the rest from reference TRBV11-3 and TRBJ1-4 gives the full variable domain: EAGVVQSPRYKIIEKKQPVAFWCNPISGHNTLYWYLQNLGQGPELLIRYENEEAVDDSQLPKDRFSAERLKGVDSTLKIQPAELGDSAVYLCASSPPREGHEKLFFGSGTQLSVL.

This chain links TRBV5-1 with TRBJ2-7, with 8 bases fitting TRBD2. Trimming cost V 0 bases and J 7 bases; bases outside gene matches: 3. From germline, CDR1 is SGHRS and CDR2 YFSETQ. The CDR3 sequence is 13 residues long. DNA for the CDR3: TGCGCCAGCAGCTTGGTGGCTAGCGGGGAGCAGTACTTC. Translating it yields CASSLVASGEQYF.

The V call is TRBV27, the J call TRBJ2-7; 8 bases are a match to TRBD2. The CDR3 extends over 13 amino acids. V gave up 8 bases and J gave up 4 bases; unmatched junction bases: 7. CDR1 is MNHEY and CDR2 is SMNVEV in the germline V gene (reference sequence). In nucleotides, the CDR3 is TGTGCCAGCGCCTCCGGGAGGGCTTACGAGCAGTACTTC. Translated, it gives CASASGRAYEQYF.

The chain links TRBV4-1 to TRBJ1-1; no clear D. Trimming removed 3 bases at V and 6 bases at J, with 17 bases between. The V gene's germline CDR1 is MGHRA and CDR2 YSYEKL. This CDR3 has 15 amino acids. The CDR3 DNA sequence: TGCGCCAGCAGCCAGTGGCAGTGGTCGGTCGCTGAAGCTTTCTTT. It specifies CASSQWQWSVAEAFF.

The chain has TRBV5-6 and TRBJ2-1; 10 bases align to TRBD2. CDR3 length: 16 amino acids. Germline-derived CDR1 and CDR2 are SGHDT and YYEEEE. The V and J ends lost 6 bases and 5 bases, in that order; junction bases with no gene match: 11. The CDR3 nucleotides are TGTGCCAGCACATTAGCGGGAGGCTCTACTGACAATGAGCAGTTCTTC. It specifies CASTLAGGSTDNEQFF. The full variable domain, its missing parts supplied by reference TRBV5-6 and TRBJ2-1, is DAGVTQSPTHLIKTRGQQVTLRCSPKSGHDTVSWYQQALGQGPQFIFQYYEEEERQRGNFPDRFSGHQFPNYSSELNVNALLLGDSALYLCASTLAGGSTDNEQFFGPGTRLTVL.

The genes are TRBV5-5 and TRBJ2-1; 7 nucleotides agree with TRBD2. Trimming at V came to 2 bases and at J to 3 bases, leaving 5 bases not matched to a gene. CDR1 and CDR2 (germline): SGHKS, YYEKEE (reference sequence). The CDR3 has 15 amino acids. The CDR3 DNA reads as TGTGCCAGCAGCTTTTCGGCTAGCGGCTACAATGAGCAGTTCTTC. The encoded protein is CASSFSASGYNEQFF.

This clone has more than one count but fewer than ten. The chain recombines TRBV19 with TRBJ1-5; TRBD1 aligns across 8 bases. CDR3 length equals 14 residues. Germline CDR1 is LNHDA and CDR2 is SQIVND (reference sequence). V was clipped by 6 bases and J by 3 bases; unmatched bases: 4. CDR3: CASRQTGDNQPQHF. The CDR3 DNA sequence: TGTGCCAGTAGACAGACAGGGGACAATCAGCCCCAGCATTTT.

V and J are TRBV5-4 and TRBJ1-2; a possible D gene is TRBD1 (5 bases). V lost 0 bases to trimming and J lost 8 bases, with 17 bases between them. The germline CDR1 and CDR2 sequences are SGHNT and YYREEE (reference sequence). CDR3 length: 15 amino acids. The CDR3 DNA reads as TGTGCCAGCAGCTTGGGCGGGGGGAGTGCGGTAGGCTACACCTTC. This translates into CASSLGGGSAVGYTF.

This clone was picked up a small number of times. CDR3: CASRRTGGKENQPQHF. Here the CDR3 DNA reads TGTGCCAGCAGGAGGACAGGGGGCAAAGAAAATCAGCCCCAGCATTTT. The chain links TRBV6-6 to TRBJ1-5; 11 nucleotides match TRBD1. Germline CDR1 reads MNHNY; CDR2 reads SVGAGI (reference sequence). After removal of 6 bases from V and 4 bases from J, the junction contained 8 bases not matched to a gene. This CDR3 has 16 residues.